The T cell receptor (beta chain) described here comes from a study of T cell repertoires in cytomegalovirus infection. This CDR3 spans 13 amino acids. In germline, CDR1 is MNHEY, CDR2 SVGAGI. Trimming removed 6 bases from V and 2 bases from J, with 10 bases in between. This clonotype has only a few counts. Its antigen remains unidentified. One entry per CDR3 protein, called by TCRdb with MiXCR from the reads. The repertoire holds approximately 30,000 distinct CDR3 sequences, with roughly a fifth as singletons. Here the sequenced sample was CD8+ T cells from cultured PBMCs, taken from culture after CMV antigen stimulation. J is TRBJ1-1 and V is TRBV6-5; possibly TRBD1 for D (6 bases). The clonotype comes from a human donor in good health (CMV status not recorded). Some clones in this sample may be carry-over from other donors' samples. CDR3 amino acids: CASSYRVNTEAFF. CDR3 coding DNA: TGTGCCAGCAGCTACAGGGTAAACACTGAAGCTTTCTTT.